One and the same sample provided the 29 T cell receptor beta chains below, sequenced in a study of cytomegalovirus exposure and HLA in healthy donors. The PCR made use of 60 Vbeta and 13 Jbeta primers. Assay: immunoSEQ multiplex PCR; the TCRdb copy retains only in-frame clones and omits some. The table shows 100,000 to 150,000 clones, with around three quarters occurring only once. Sequenced input: PBMCs. The receptors here all came from a male donor in good health and CMV-seronegative.

The chain carries TRBV27 and TRBJ2-7; 9 bases map to TRBD1. V shed 5 bases, J shed 3 bases, and the junction held 14 bases outside the gene matches. The CDR3 covers 17 residues. Germline-derived CDR1 and CDR2 are MNHEY and SMNVEV (reference sequence). The CDR3 reads CASSQTAGTGRIYEQYF. In DNA, the CDR3 is TGTGCCAGCAGTCAGACGGCCGGGACAGGGAGGATCTACGAGCAGTACTTC.

The genes are TRBV5-1 and TRBJ1-2, with 8 bases fitting TRBD1. CDR1 and CDR2 (germline): SGHRS, YFSETQ. Losses at the gene ends were 2 bases for V and 8 bases for J; bases not matched to a gene: 11. The CDR3 covers 15 residues. CDR3 bases: TGCGCCAGCAGCTTAGCGGACAGGGCCTCGGGGGGCTACACCTTC. It encodes CASSLADRASGGYTF.

This clone was observed a few times. V usage is TRBV28 and J usage is TRBJ2-1, with 8 bases that match TRBD2. The J segment lost 10 bases and the V segment lost 7 bases, leaving 12 bases of the junction unmatched. This CDR3 has 14 amino acids. The germline gives CDR1 MDHEN, CDR2 SYDVKM. The CDR3 sequence is CASISGTSVREQFF. Here the CDR3 DNA reads TGTGCCAGCATTTCGGGGACTAGTGTACGAGAGCAGTTCTTC.

The V call is TRBV7-9, the J call TRBJ2-1; TRBD1 matches at 7 bases. The CDR3 length is 15 residues. V dropped 7 bases and J dropped 4; count of bases not matched to a gene: 10. The germline V gene has CDR1 SEHNR and CDR2 FQNEAQ (reference sequence). The CDR3 is CASILDRSLYNEQFF. CDR3 sequence (DNA): TGTGCCAGCATCCTGGACAGGAGTCTTTACAATGAGCAGTTCTTC.

This chain links TRBV28 with TRBJ1-6, with TRBD1 as a possible D gene (6 bases). V was pared by 5 bases and J by 5 bases, with 16 bases between. The CDR3 has 16 amino acids. Germline CDR1 is MDHEN and CDR2 is SYDVKM. The DNA of the CDR3 is TGTGCCAGCAGTCTGGACACAGGGAAAAATAATTCACCCCTCCACTTT. Amino acid sequence: CASSLDTGKNNSPLHF.

The table lists this clone with a few counts. V usage is TRBV30 and J usage is TRBJ1-6; 7 nucleotides agree with TRBD1. The CDR3 is 16 residues long. Germline V CDR1 and CDR2: GTSNPN, SVGIG (reference sequence). The junction had 9 bases not matched to a gene; V was cut back by 0 bases and J by 7 bases. The CDR3 loop reads CAWSVRGFRGNSPLHF. DNA for the CDR3: TGTGCCTGGAGTGTACGCGGGTTCAGGGGGAATTCACCCCTCCACTTT.

This rearrangement joins TRBV28 to TRBJ2-1; 7 bases fit TRBD1. From germline, CDR1 is MDHEN and CDR2 SYDVKM. Trimming took 8 bases from V and 2 from J; bases not matched to a gene: 9. CDR3 length: 15 residues. The CDR3 loop is CASRLTGVAYNEQFF. The CDR3 nucleotides read TGTGCCAGCCGACTCACAGGGGTGGCCTACAATGAGCAGTTCTTC.

This chain connects TRBV30 to TRBJ1-1; D unclear. The CDR3 spans 12 residues. Between the trimmed V and J ends, which lost 4 bases and 1 base, there was a span of 7 bases. Germline CDR1 and CDR2: GTSNPN and SVGIG (reference sequence). The CDR3 nucleotides are TGTGCCTGGACCGCGAGGAACACTGAAGCTTTCTTT. This encodes CAWTARNTEAFF.

Here the CDR3 DNA reads TGTGCCAGCAGCTTAGGTGGAGGGGCCGAGACCCAGTACTTC. Translated: CASSLGGGAETQYF. The gene calls are TRBV7-7 and TRBJ2-5; a possible D gene is TRBD2 (6 bases). CDR3 length: 14 residues. The V gene's germline CDR1 is SSHAT and CDR2 FNYEAQ (reference sequence). With 1 base removed from V and 5 bases from J, the gap between germline ends came to 11 bases.

This clone was seen a few times. A read error may produce the germline difference seen at one junction end. The CDR3 reads CASSSSQGLFAEAFF. CDR3 nucleotides: TGTGCCAGCAGTTCATCCCAGGGACTTTTCGCTGAGGCTTTCTTT. The chain has TRBV6-6 and TRBJ1-1; D might be TRBD1 (5 bases). The CDR3 consists of 15 residues. The germline V gene has CDR1 MNHNY and CDR2 SVGAGI (reference sequence).

The genes are TRBV19 and TRBJ1-6; 9 bases are shared with TRBD1. V lost 6 bases and J lost 7; bases outside the gene matches: 19. The germline V gene has CDR1 LNHDA and CDR2 SQIVND (reference sequence). The CDR3 extends over 19 amino acids. CDR3 residues: CASRDPGQGVPQGNSPLHF. The CDR3 DNA follows: TGTGCCAGTAGAGATCCGGGACAGGGAGTTCCCCAGGGCAATTCACCCCTCCACTTT.

The CDR3 DNA reads as TGTGCCAGCAGCGCCCGACAGGCAACTAATGAAAAACTGTTTTTT. Protein sequence: CASSARQATNEKLFF. The chain carries TRBV5-5 and TRBJ1-4, with D possibly being TRBD1 (6 bases). The germline CDR1 and CDR2 sequences are SGHKS and YYEKEE (reference sequence). Trimming took off 4 bases at V and 0 bases at J, with 10 bases between the two ends. The CDR3 extends over 15 amino acids.

V is TRBV6-1 and J is TRBJ1-1; D not resolved. The CDR3 length is 15 residues. V was pared by 6 bases and J by 5 bases, with 19 bases between. Germline V CDR1 and CDR2: MNHNS, SASEGT. In DNA, the CDR3 is TGTGCCAGCAGGACCCTTGAGGGTGCATGGACTGAAGCTTTCTTT. Its protein is CASRTLEGAWTEAFF.

CDR3 DNA: TGTGCCAGCAGCGTAGGGACAGGGGTTCAGCCCCAGCATTTT. The encoded protein is CASSVGTGVQPQHF. The chain combines TRBV9 with TRBJ1-5; TRBD1 aligns across 9 bases. J was trimmed by 6 bases and V by 0 bases; bases with no gene match: 1. CDR1 SGDLS and CDR2 YYNGEE come from the germline V gene. CDR3 length: 14 amino acids.

The rearrangement links TRBV2 to TRBJ2-3; TRBD1 matches at 8 bases. Germline V gives CDR1 SNHLY, CDR2 FYNNEI. V shed 3 bases and J 2 bases; nucleotides not matched to a gene: 10. This CDR3 is 17 amino acids long. DNA of the CDR3: TGTGCCAGCAGTGACCCCGGGCAGGGGGCGATCACAGATACGCAGTATTTT. Its protein product is CASSDPGQGAITDTQYF.

CDR3 DNA sequence: TGTGCCAGCAGCTTGAGCGGGAGGCTAGGCGAGCAGTTCTTC. Translated: CASSLSGRLGEQFF. V usage is TRBV5-5 and J usage is TRBJ2-1; 9 bases line up with TRBD2. This CDR3 contains 14 residues. After removal of 1 base from V and 10 bases from J, the junction contained 6 bases not matched to a gene. Germline V gene data show CDR1 as SGHKS and CDR2 as YYEKEE (reference sequence).

The rearrangement links TRBV18 to TRBJ1-2; D call uncertain. The V gene's germline CDR1 is KGHSH and CDR2 LQKENI. The ends were cut back, 3 bases at V and 8 bases at J, with 13 bases in the middle. This CDR3 comprises 13 residues. Here the CDR3 reads CASSPGSGEGYTF. In DNA form, the CDR3 reads TGTGCCAGCTCACCTGGATCCGGAGAGGGCTACACCTTC.

This clone has only a few counts. J is TRBJ2-2 and V is TRBV27; possibly TRBD1 for D (6 bases). Germline V lookup: CDR1 MNHEY, CDR2 SMNVEV (reference sequence). This CDR3 region has 13 residues. V was shortened by 3 bases and J by 6 bases, with 8 bases between the two germline ends. Here the CDR3 reads CASSLQGSGELFF. The CDR3 DNA reads TGTGCCAGCAGTTTGCAGGGGTCCGGGGAGCTGTTTTTT.

V and J are TRBV5-6 and TRBJ1-1; D possibly corresponds to TRBD1 (5 bases). The CDR3 has 14 amino acids. V was clipped by 0 bases and J by 1 base, with 7 bases between them. Germline CDR1 SGHDT, CDR2 YYEEEE. CDR3 in DNA: TGTGCCAGCAGCTTGGGACAGACGAACACTGAAGCTTTCTTT. Protein: CASSLGQTNTEAFF.

This clone was counted between two and nine times. The chain joins TRBV2 to TRBJ2-3; 8 bases fit TRBD1. This CDR3 is built from 16 residues. CDR1 and CDR2 (germline): SNHLY, FYNNEI. V shed 5 bases, J shed 0 bases, and the junction held 7 bases outside the gene matches. CDR3 in DNA: TGTGCCAGCAGTAGTGGGCGGGACAGGAGCACAGATACGCAGTATTTT. It yields the protein CASSSGRDRSTDTQYF.

The chain joins TRBV29-1 to TRBJ1-2; D is possibly TRBD1 (6 bases). This CDR3 spans 17 amino acids. The germline gives CDR1 SQVTM, CDR2 ANQGSEA. Trimming pared 0 bases from V and 8 bases from J, leaving 25 bases between. For the CDR3, the DNA is TGCAGCGTTGAAGATCGGGCACAGGGTATTTTTACGGGAGGCTACACCTTC. Amino acid sequence: CSVEDRAQGIFTGGYTF.

This clone was observed a few times. This rearrangement joins TRBV6-5 to TRBJ2-7; 7 bases are a match to TRBD1. CDR3 length: 15 amino acids. CDR1 and CDR2 (germline): MNHEY, SVGAGI. After removal of 6 bases from V and 0 bases from J, the junction contained 8 bases not matched to a gene. The CDR3: CASSSRQGSSYEQYF. For the CDR3, the DNA is TGTGCCAGCAGCTCCCGACAGGGCAGCTCCTACGAGCAGTACTTC.

This chain links TRBV5-5 with TRBJ2-5; 9 bases are shared with TRBD2. The assigned J gene may be wrong: the sequence end matches TRBJ2-7 better. CDR3 length: 14 residues. The germline gives CDR1 SGHKS, CDR2 YYEKEE (reference sequence). Here the CDR3 DNA reads TGTGCCAGCAGCTTTAGCGGGAGAGGTTACGAGCAGTACTTC. This codes for CASSFSGRGYEQYF.

The chain links TRBV6-5 to TRBJ1-5; TRBD1 matches at 8 bases. After removal of 8 bases from V and 4 bases from J, the junction contained 7 bases not matched to a gene. This CDR3 region has 14 residues. Germline assignment: CDR1 MNHEY and CDR2 SVGAGI. The CDR3 is CASATGTGNQPQHF. CDR3 nucleotides: TGTGCCAGCGCGACCGGGACAGGTAATCAGCCCCAGCATTTT.

CDR3 DNA sequence: TGTGCCAGCAGCTGGCCAGGGGGAACGGGCACAGATACGCAGTATTTT. Translating gives CASSWPGGTGTDTQYF. V and J are TRBV13 and TRBJ2-3; 7 nucleotides agree with TRBD1. CDR3 length: 16 amino acids. V was pared by 4 bases and J by 1 base, with 8 bases of the junction left unmatched. Germline V lookup: CDR1 PRHDT, CDR2 FYEKMQ (reference sequence). Full variable domain (outside the CDR3, taken from reference TRBV13 and TRBJ2-3): AAGVIQSPRHLIKEKRETATLKCYPIPRHDTVYWYQQGPGQDPQFLISFYEKMQSDKGSIPDRFSAQQFSDYHSELNMSSLELGDSALYFCASSWPGGTGTDTQYFGPGTRLTVL.

This clone was picked up a small number of times. The rearrangement links TRBV2 to TRBJ2-3; 12 bases match TRBD2. CDR1 and CDR2 from the germline V gene are SNHLY and FYNNEI. V was clipped by 6 bases and J by 3 bases; unmatched bases: 10. This CDR3 comprises 17 residues. The CDR3 DNA follows: TGTGCCAGCAGCCAATTTCGGACTAGCGGGACTACAGATACGCAGTATTTT. This sequence encodes CASSQFRTSGTTDTQYF.

This clone was found once. This chain joins TRBV27 and TRBJ1-2; 10 bases are a match to TRBD1. The germline V gene has CDR1 MNHEY and CDR2 SMNVEV (reference sequence). With V trimmed by 6 bases and J by 2 bases, 9 bases remained unmatched. There are 16 residues in the CDR3. The CDR3 sequence: CASSSRQGAFNYGYTF. As DNA, the CDR3 is TGTGCCAGCAGCTCGAGACAGGGGGCCTTCAACTATGGCTACACCTTC.

The chain couples TRBV21-1 to TRBJ1-1. TRBV21-1 is designated a pseudogene. The CDR3 consists of 15 residues. CDR3 coding DNA: TGTGCCAGCAGCCCGGGGGGACATTCCCCCCCTGAAGCTTTCTTT. Translation gives CASSPGGHSPPEAFF.

About this clone itself: A junction boundary mismatches the germline segment, possibly from a read error. V usage is TRBV10-3 and J usage is TRBJ2-7; no clear D gene. Germline V gives CDR1 ENHRY, CDR2 SYGVKD. The CDR3 is 11 residues long. CDR3: CAVSEAGEQYF. The CDR3 DNA is TGTGCCGTCAGTGAAGCAGGCGAGCAGTACTTC.